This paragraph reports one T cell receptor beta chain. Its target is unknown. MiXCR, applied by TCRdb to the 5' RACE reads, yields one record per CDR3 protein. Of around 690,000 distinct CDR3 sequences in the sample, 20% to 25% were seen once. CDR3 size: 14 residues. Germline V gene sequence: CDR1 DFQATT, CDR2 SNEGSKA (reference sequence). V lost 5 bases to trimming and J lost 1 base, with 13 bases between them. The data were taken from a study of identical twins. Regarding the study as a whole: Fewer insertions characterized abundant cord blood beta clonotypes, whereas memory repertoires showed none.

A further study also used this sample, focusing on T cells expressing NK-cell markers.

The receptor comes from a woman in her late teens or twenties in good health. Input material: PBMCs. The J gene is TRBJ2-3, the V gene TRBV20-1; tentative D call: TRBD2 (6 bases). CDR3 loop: CSASRDWGTDTQYF. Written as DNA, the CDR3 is TGCAGTGCTTCCCGGGACTGGGGCACAGATACGCAGTATTTT.